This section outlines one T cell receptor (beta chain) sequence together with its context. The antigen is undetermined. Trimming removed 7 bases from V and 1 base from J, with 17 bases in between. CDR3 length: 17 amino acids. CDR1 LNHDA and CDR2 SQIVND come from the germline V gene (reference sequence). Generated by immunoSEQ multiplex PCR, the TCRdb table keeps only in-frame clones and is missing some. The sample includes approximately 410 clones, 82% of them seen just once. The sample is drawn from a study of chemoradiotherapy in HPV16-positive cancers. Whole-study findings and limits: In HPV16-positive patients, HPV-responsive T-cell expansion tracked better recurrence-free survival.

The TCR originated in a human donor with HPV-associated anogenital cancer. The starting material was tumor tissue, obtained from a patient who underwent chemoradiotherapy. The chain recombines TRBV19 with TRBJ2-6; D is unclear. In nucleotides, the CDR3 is TGTGCCAGTACCCTGGCAGCCCTCTCTTCTGGGGCCAACGTCCTGACTTTC. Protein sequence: CASTLAALSSGANVLTF.